This entry lists 16 T cell receptor beta chains sequenced from one sample in a study of blood T cells in healthy people across ages. Combining a sample-barcoded 5' primer with a J-beta primer mix, a second PCR ran for about 7 to 11 cycles. From the 5' RACE reads, TCRdb called clonotypes with MiXCR, one entry per CDR3 protein. The sample has about 730,000 distinct CDR3 sequences, roughly 43% seen once; the top ten hold 20% to 25%. Sequencing input: blood. The receptors here all came from a woman aged 55-70 years in good health.

This clonotype was observed a few times. V usage is TRBV20-1 and J usage is TRBJ2-3, with TRBD2 identical over 10 bases. V trimming: 5 bases; J trimming: 0 bases; junction bases outside the gene matches: 5. This CDR3 region has 15 residues. The germline V gene has CDR1 DFQATT and CDR2 SNEGSKA (reference sequence). CDR3 residues: CSAPSGRESTDTQYF. The CDR3 nucleotides read TGCAGTGCTCCAAGCGGGAGGGAGAGCACAGATACGCAGTATTTT.

The chain uses TRBV5-6 and TRBJ2-5, with 9 nucleotides matching TRBD2. The length of the CDR3 is 16 residues. CDR1 and CDR2 from the germline V gene are SGHDT and YYEEEE. V lost 2 bases and J lost 1; bases outside the gene matches: 6. The CDR3 DNA sequence: TGTGCCAGCAGCTTACTTAGCGGGGGTTTCCAAGAGACCCAGTACTTC. Translated: CASSLLSGGFQETQYF.

The chain uses TRBV20-1 and TRBJ1-2, with 9 bases aligning to TRBD1. Germline CDR1 DFQATT, CDR2 SNEGSKA (reference sequence). The CDR3 covers 12 residues. Unmatched junction bases numbered 6, after V lost 5 bases and J lost 8 bases. The CDR3 region is CSAAGQGRGYTF. As DNA, the CDR3 is TGCAGTGCTGCAGGACAGGGGCGCGGCTACACCTTC.

At least ten counts were recorded for this clonotype. The rearrangement links TRBV4-1 to TRBJ2-5, with D perhaps given as TRBD1 or TRBD2 (6 bases each). This CDR3 has 18 amino acids. Trimming shortened V by 3 bases and J by 2 bases, and 22 bases separated the two germline ends. Germline-derived CDR1 and CDR2 are MGHRA and YSYEKL. CDR3 sequence reads: CASSHLVSGGGLQETQYF. CDR3 coding DNA: TGCGCCAGCAGCCACCTTGTATCCGGGGGCGGGCTACAAGAGACCCAGTACTTC.

At least ten counts were recorded for this clonotype. The rearrangement joins TRBV4-3 to TRBJ2-4, with TRBD2 matching 7 bases. The germline V gene has CDR1 LGHNA and CDR2 YSLEER. The CDR3 is 16 amino acids. Trimming removed 0 bases from V and 8 bases from J; junction bases left unmatched: 10. In DNA, the CDR3 is TGCGCCAGCAGCCAAGATTGGGGGGGTTCGCGGGACATTCAGTACTTC. Its translation: CASSQDWGGSRDIQYF.

The chain joins TRBV27 to TRBJ1-1; TRBD1 matches 10 bases. The CDR3 contains 18 residues. The V gene end was trimmed by 6 bases and the J gene end by 0 bases; junction bases not matched to a gene: 13. Germline CDR1 and CDR2: MNHEY and SMNVEV (reference sequence). CDR3 in amino acids: CASRPGTGALTLNTEAFF. The CDR3 DNA sequence: TGTGCCAGCAGGCCCGGGACAGGGGCACTAACTCTGAACACTGAAGCTTTCTTT.

In this sample, this clonotype turned up many times. The V call is TRBV28, the J call TRBJ2-1, with 11 bases lining up with TRBD2. CDR1 is MDHEN and CDR2 is SYDVKM in the germline V gene. J lost 7 bases, V lost 4 bases, and 3 bases had no gene match. The CDR3 totals 14 residues. The CDR3 sequence: CASSSLAGVNEQFF. The CDR3 region has the DNA TGTGCCAGCAGTTCACTAGCGGGAGTAAATGAGCAGTTCTTC.

This clonotype was picked up a small number of times. Given a much more abundant clone one base away, this may be a read error. The chain employs TRBV12-3 or TRBV12-4 and TRBJ2-3; D gene unclear. This CDR3 region has 12 residues. DNA for the CDR3: TGTGCCAGCAGATTAGGTTCGGATACGCAGTATTTT. Translating gives CASRLGSDTQYF.

CDR3 sequence (DNA): TGTGCCAGCAGCTTTAGACAGGTCCCCACGCTGTACAATGAGCAGTTCTTC. Translation: CASSFRQVPTLYNEQFF. The rearrangement links TRBV7-9 to TRBJ2-1; tentatively, D is TRBD1 (6 bases). CDR3 length: 17 residues. CDR1 is SEHNR, CDR2 FQNEAQ, per germline (reference sequence). Between the trimmed V and J ends, which lost 3 bases and 4 bases, there was a span of 19 bases.

Ten or more counts support this clonotype. The chain has TRBV20-1 and TRBJ2-7, with TRBD2 matching 13 bases. The germline CDR1 and CDR2 sequences are DFQATT and SNEGSKA (reference sequence). This CDR3 region has 17 residues. The trim removed 5 bases at V and 2 bases at J, leaving 12 bases unmatched. CDR3 DNA: TGCAGTGCTGAGGGAACTAGCGGGGGGGCAGGGGCCTACGAGCAGTACTTC. The encoded protein is CSAEGTSGGAGAYEQYF.

The V and J genes are TRBV6-2 or TRBV6-3 and TRBJ1-2; tentatively, D is TRBD1 (6 bases). Trimming left V 0 bases short and J 6 bases short, with 17 bases between. From germline, CDR1 is MNHEY and CDR2 SVGEGT. The length of the CDR3 is 16 residues. The CDR3 nucleotides are TGTGCCAGCAGTTACTCTAAGGACAGCGTCTTTGATGGCTACACCTTC. Protein product: CASSYSKDSVFDGYTF.

The CDR3 protein is CASSASRGSGEQYF. Written as DNA, the CDR3 is TGTGCCAGCAGCGCAAGTAGGGGTTCGGGGGAGCAGTACTTC. The rearrangement uses TRBV9 and TRBJ2-7, with D perhaps being TRBD1 or TRBD2 (5 bases each). The germline gives CDR1 SGDLS, CDR2 YYNGEE. V was shortened by 3 bases and J by 7 bases, with 17 bases between the two germline ends. This CDR3 comprises 14 residues.

Concerning this clonotype: At one of its ends the junction is not consistent with the germline gene, which may arise from a read error. V gene TRBV3-1 combines with J gene TRBJ2-7, with D unresolved. The germline CDR1 and CDR2 sequences are LGHDT and YNNKEL (reference sequence). The CDR3 sequence is 14 residues long. The CDR3 loop is CASRLGPREETQNF. The CDR3 region has the DNA TGTGCCAGCAGACTCGGCCCTAGGGAAGAGACCCAGAACTTC.

This sequence joins TRBV20-1 and TRBJ2-3; D is undetermined. The V end lost 3 bases, the J end lost 2 bases, and 12 bases lay between the germline ends. CDR1 and CDR2 (germline): DFQATT, SNEGSKA (reference sequence). CDR3 size: 14 residues. This CDR3 is CSARGRGYTDTQYF. The CDR3 DNA reads as TGCAGTGCTAGGGGCCGCGGTTACACAGATACGCAGTATTTT.

The V gene is TRBV12-3 or TRBV12-4, the J gene TRBJ1-2, with D unresolved. Trimming shortened V by 6 bases and J by 2 bases, and 16 bases separated the two germline ends. The CDR3 runs to 15 residues. The CDR3 DNA reads TGTGCCAGCAGCCCATCTGGACGGAGGAACTATGGCTACACCTTC. Encoded protein: CASSPSGRRNYGYTF.

This chain uses TRBV20-1 with TRBJ2-1; 12 bases line up with TRBD2. The J call may be in error: the DNA end matches TRBJ2-7 better. The length of the CDR3 is 18 residues. Germline lookup yields CDR1 DFQATT and CDR2 SNEGSKA (reference sequence). The CDR3 nucleotides are TGCAGTGCTTCCCGGGCTAGCGGGAGGGTCGGCTCCTACAATGAGCAGTACTTC. It is translated as CSASRASGRVGSYNEQYF.